These T cell receptor beta chains were read from a single sample in a study of blood T cell repertoires in COVID-19. Libraries were prepared by immunoSEQ multiplex PCR; TCRdb keeps only in-frame clonotypes and omits some of them. Of hundreds of thousands of clones listed, roughly nine tenths are singletons. What was sequenced was PBMCs or T cells enriched from blood (not recorded which). The receptors stem from a man younger than 45 who had recovered from COVID-19. CDR3s include the opening cysteine and the closing phenylalanine or tryptophan. The D gene is left open where the match is weak. A row's size may be missing; if present it is once, few, many or a size class.

>TRBJ1-2|.|.|TRBV9
CASSAGADPNYGYTF
TGTGCCAGCAGCGCAGGGGCAGATCCTAACTATGGCTACACCTTC
>TRBJ2-1|.|.|TRBV10-1
CATPRDNNNEQFF
TGCGCCACCCCCCGGGACAACAACAATGAGCAGTTCTTC
>TRBJ1-1|.|.|TRBV18
CASSPGQNTEAFF
TGTGCCAGCTCACCAGGCCAAAACACTGAAGCTTTCTTT
>TRBJ2-7|.|.|TRBV7-2
CASSPQIVAREYEQYF
TGTGCCAGCAGCCCCCAGATAGTTGCCCGGGAGTACGAGCAGTACTTC
>TRBJ2-5|.|TRBD1|TRBV5-1
CASSPGQEGETQYF
TGCGCCAGCAGCCCGGGACAGGAGGGAGAGACCCAGTACTTC
>TRBJ2-5|once|.|TRBV9
CASSVEAGLQETQYF
TGTGCCAGCAGCGTAGAGGCCGGACTGCAAGAGACCCAGTACTTC
>TRBJ1-1|.|.|TRBV5-1
CASSAEPRGGGTEAFF
TGCGCCAGCAGCGCCGAACCCCGGGGGGGCGGAACTGAAGCTTTCTTT
>TRBJ1-1|.|TRBD1|TRBV6-5
CASSYVGDRENTEAFF
TGTGCCAGCAGTTACGTAGGGGACAGGGAGAACACTGAAGCTTTCTTT
>TRBJ2-1|.|.|TRBV6-5
CASSPRESSNEQFF
TGTGCCAGCAGTCCCCGGGAGTCTAGCAATGAGCAGTTCTTC
>TRBJ2-1|.|.|TRBV6-2/TRBV6-3
CASSPSGLGSEQFF
TGTGCCAGCAGTCCATCGGGTTTGGGGAGTGAGCAGTTCTTC
>TRBJ1-4|.|.|TRBV28
CASRSLTGTNEKLFF
TGTGCCAGTAGATCTCTGACGGGAACTAATGAAAAACTGTTTTTT
>TRBJ2-3|.|.|TRBV12-5
CASGSGLVPTAQYF
TGTGCTAGTGGTTCCGGACTGGTGCCTACGGCGCAGTATTTT